The rows below give T cell receptor beta chains drawn from one sample of a study of T cells in Graves' hyperthyroidism and ophthalmopathy. TCRdb called the multiplex PCR reads again in MiXCR, with one record for every CDR3 protein. The table shows fewer than 800,000 distinct CDR3 sequences, with less than 20% occurring only once. Sequencing input: blood. The source of these receptors is a man younger than 30 with Graves' hyperthyroidism. Each CDR3 is given with its conserved first and last residue. The D gene is left open where the match is weak. Not all rows give a size; the values are once, few, many and, for expanded clones, a class.

clone size	J gene	V gene	D gene	CDR3 DNA	CDR3 protein
NA	TRBJ1-5	TRBV6-1	TRBD1	TGTGCCAGCAGTGAGCGACAGGGGGGAGCCGAGCCCCAGCATTTT	CASSERQGGAEPQHF
many	TRBJ2-7	TRBV7-9	NA	TGTGCCAGCAGCCCTGGGTGGCAGACAAATAACTACGAGCAGTACTTC	CASSPGWQTNNYEQYF
NA	TRBJ2-2	TRBV20-1	TRBD1	TGCAGTGCTAGGCCGGGACAGGGGAGCACCGGGGAGCTGTTTTTT	CSARPGQGSTGELFF
many	TRBJ2-7	TRBV5-1	TRBD1	TGCGCCAGCAGCCTCGGACAGGGGGACGGCGAGCAGTACTTC	CASSLGQGDGEQYF
NA	TRBJ1-6	TRBV11-2	NA	TGTGCCAGCAGCTTAGATCAGCGGACCTCCTCACCCCTCCACTTT	CASSLDQRTSSPLHF
many	TRBJ2-7	TRBV7-9	NA	TGTGCCAGCAGCTTAGGATCGGCGGAAAGCTCCTACGAGCAGTACTTC	CASSLGSAESSYEQYF
many	TRBJ2-5	TRBV7-2	TRBD2	TGTGCCAGCAGCCGAGCGGGGCTTACGGAGACCCAGTACTTC	CASSRAGLTETQYF
many	TRBJ2-7	TRBV30	NA	TGTGCCTGGAGTGCCGGGACGATCTACGAGCAGTACTTC	CAWSAGTIYEQYF
few	TRBJ2-2	TRBV24-1	NA	TGTGCCACCGGACGTGCGGCCGGGGAGCTGTTTTTT	CATGRAAGELFF
many	TRBJ2-4	TRBV2	NA	TGTGCCAGCAGTGTGAGTTTAGCCAAAAACATTCAGTACTTC	CASSVSLAKNIQYF
NA	TRBJ2-5	TRBV20-1	TRBD1	TGCAGTGCGGGCCTCTGGGGGACAGGCCAAGAGACCCAGTACTTC	CSAGLWGTGQETQYF
many	TRBJ2-1	TRBV15	TRBD2	TGTGCCACCAGCAGAGTGGGGACTAGCGGGAACAATGAGCAGTTCTTC	CATSRVGTSGNNEQFF
NA	TRBJ2-1	TRBV24-1	NA	TGTGCCACCAGCCTGGGCCCCGAGCAGTTCTTC	CATSLGPEQFF
few	TRBJ2-2	TRBV6-2/TRBV6-3	TRBD1	TGTGCCAGCAGTGGGGAACAGGGGTACACCGGGGAGCTGTTTTTT	CASSGEQGYTGELFF
many	TRBJ2-5	TRBV24-1	TRBD1	TGTGCCACCAGTGATTTACAGGGGGCGATGGAGACCCAGTACTTC	CATSDLQGAMETQYF
NA	TRBJ1-2	TRBV28	NA	TGTGCCAGCAGGGTCGGCAGATACTATGGCTACACCTTC	CASRVGRYYGYTF
few	TRBJ1-2	TRBV27	NA	TGTGCCAGCAACAAGGCCGGAGTCGGCGGCTACACCTTC	CASNKAGVGGYTF
many	TRBJ2-7	TRBV7-8	TRBD1	TGTGCCAGCAGCTTGACAGGGTCAGCCTACGAGCAGTACTTC	CASSLTGSAYEQYF
NA	TRBJ1-2	TRBV20-1	NA	TGCAGTGCTAGAGTTGGGGCCGACAGAGATAACTATGGCTACACCTTC	CSARVGADRDNYGYTF
many	TRBJ2-7	TRBV11-3	NA	TGTGCCAGCAGCTTATCATTGTTGGGGGCGATCTCCTACGAGCAGTACTTC	CASSLSLLGAISYEQYF
NA	TRBJ2-1	TRBV10-3	NA	TGTGCCATCACCCCGACAGGTAATAAGGCCAATGAGCAGTTCTTC	CAITPTGNKANEQFF
NA	TRBJ1-3	TRBV7-2	NA	TGTGCCAGCAGCTTAGCAGAGAACACCATATATTTT	CASSLAENTIYF
many	TRBJ2-7	TRBV6-1	TRBD2	TGTGCCAGCAGGACGTATGGAGCGGGAGACTACGAGCAGTACTTC	CASRTYGAGDYEQYF
NA	TRBJ2-7	TRBV28	TRBD1	TGTGCCAGCACCCGACAGGGAGTCCACGAGCAGTACTTC	CASTRQGVHEQYF
few	TRBJ2-7	TRBV14	NA	TGTGCCAGCAGCCAAGTACCAATATACGAGCAGTACTTC	CASSQVPIYEQYF
few	TRBJ2-5	TRBV12-5	NA	TGTGCTAGTGGTTTGGTAGACGGGAAGACCCAGTACTTC	CASGLVDGKTQYF
NA	TRBJ2-1	TRBV19	TRBD2	TGTGCCAGTAGCGGGAGGGCGGGTGAGCAGTTCTTC	CASSGRAGEQFF
few	TRBJ1-3	TRBV27	NA	TGTGCCAGCAGTTTACGTCGAGGAAACACCATATATTTT	CASSLRRGNTIYF
many	TRBJ2-7	TRBV9	TRBD1	TGTGCCAGCAGCGCCGGGACAGGGACCTACGAGCAGTACTTC	CASSAGTGTYEQYF
NA	TRBJ1-2	TRBV19	NA	TGTGCCAGTAGTATTCTCGAGGCTACTAACTATGGCTACACCTTC	CASSILEATNYGYTF
NA	TRBJ2-3	TRBV20-1	NA	TGCAGTGCTAGCTGGCAGGGGAACACAGATACGCAGTATTTT	CSASWQGNTDTQYF
NA	TRBJ2-7	TRBV6-1	NA	TGTGCCAGCAGTAGAACAGGCATTGTCTACGAGCAGTACTTC	CASSRTGIVYEQYF
few	TRBJ2-3	TRBV7-6	NA	TGTGCCAGCAGCCCCGGGGCCGGGGATACGCAGTATTTT	CASSPGAGDTQYF
few	TRBJ2-1	TRBV7-9	NA	TGTGCCAGCAGCCGACTAGTGGCTTACAATGAGCAGTTCTTC	CASSRLVAYNEQFF
many	TRBJ2-5	TRBV20-1	NA	TGCAGTGCTAGATCCGAGACCCAGTACTTC	CSARSETQYF
NA	TRBJ1-6	TRBV7-2	TRBD1	TGTGCCAGCAACCAACCACAGGGGGCCTATTTTAATTCACCCCTCCACTTT	CASNQPQGAYFNSPLHF
many	TRBJ2-1	TRBV11-3	TRBD2	TGTGCCAGCAGCTCGGGACTAGCGGCCAATGAGCAGTTCTTC	CASSSGLAANEQFF
NA	TRBJ2-2	TRBV7-9	TRBD2	TGTGCCAGCAGCCCCCGGGATAGCGGGAGTGGCACCGGGGAGCTGTTTTTT	CASSPRDSGSGTGELFF
few	TRBJ2-7	TRBV19	TRBD2	TGTGCCAGTAGCTCCCCACTAGCGGGTCCCTACGAGCAGTACTTC	CASSSPLAGPYEQYF
NA	TRBJ2-1	TRBV24-1	TRBD2	TGTGCCACCAGTGATTCGACTAGCTCGGTTGATGAGCAGTTCTTC	CATSDSTSSVDEQFF